This T cell receptor (beta chain) was identified in a study of blood T cell repertoires in COVID-19. Study overall: Spain, Italy and the United States supplied samples that represented acute and convalescent COVID-19.

In the original workflow: Reference gene primer amplification gave nucleated cell count estimates. The protocol was immunoSEQ multiplex PCR, while the TCRdb copy is restricted to in-frame clones and leaves out a portion. D and trimming were read from the DNA, whereas the V and J calls and clone size are those reported in that table. The sample lists almost 25,000 clones, 70% to 90% occurring once. In germline, CDR1 is LNHDA, CDR2 SQIVND (reference sequence). This CDR3 has 17 residues. The J segment lost 4 bases and the V segment lost 4 bases, leaving 4 bases of the junction unmatched. Material: peripheral blood. This chain uses TRBV19 with TRBJ2-1; 16 positions agree with TRBD2. This clonotype was obtained from a woman aged 70-85 years with COVID-19, enrolled during active disease. Here the CDR3 reads CASSRGLAGGTYNEQFF. The CDR3 DNA follows: TGTGCCAGTAGTAGGGGACTAGCGGGGGGGACGTACAATGAGCAGTTCTTC.